Sequencing of this T cell receptor (beta chain) was carried out in a study of beta chain features in type 1 diabetes. Study-wide points: Reads derived from cDNA could over-represent cells showing high TCR expression. Whether TCRB rearrangement is influenced by HLA type was left unresolved in this analysis. Among all four CD4+ subsets, Type 1 diabetes patients had TCRB CDR3s that were moderately but significantly shorter.

CD45RO/CCR7/CD25/CD127/CD95/CD27 separated CD4+ naive, central memory, regulatory and stem cell-like memory cells by sorting. Details on this clone: What it binds is unknown.

Reverse transcribing all isolated RNA meant expressed TCRB transcripts were sequenced. The data were produced by immunoSEQ multiplex PCR, yet TCRdb's version contains in-frame clones alone and is incomplete. Of about 900,000 clones in the sample, roughly 15% were seen once. Germline CDR1 reads SNHLY; CDR2 reads FYNNEI. CDR3 length equals 12 residues. Trimming removed 6 bases from V and 3 bases from J; junction bases left unmatched: 2. This clonotype was sampled from a woman aged 18-35 years in good health. The chain employs TRBV2 and TRBJ2-7; 7 positions agree with TRBD2. Sequenced material: naive CD4+ T cells from blood. The DNA for the CDR3 is TGTGCCAGCAGGCGGGGGAACTACGAGCAGTACTTC. Its translation is CASRRGNYEQYF.